Shown below are 5 T cell receptor beta chains from a single sample sequenced in a study of CD4 T cells in relation to SARS-CoV-2 and coronaviruses. Profiling relied on immunoSEQ multiplex PCR, and the TCRdb table lists in-frame clones only, not all of them. Here the sample spans 58,000 or so clones, about 92% being singletons. Sequencing was carried out using naive CD4+ T cells from PBMCs. Subset described: naive CD4+ T cells isolated by negative enrichment. The receptors come from an adult with COVID-19.

CDR3 DNA: TGTGCCAGCCTACAGGGAGGAGAGACCCAGTACTTC. This translates into CASLQGGETQYF. The chain couples TRBV6-5 to TRBJ2-5; D possibly matches TRBD1 or TRBD2 (6 bases each). The germline V gene encodes CDR1 MNHEY and CDR2 SVGAGI. The CDR3 spans 12 residues. The V gene lost 8 bases and the J gene lost 4 bases, with 11 bases spanning the gap.

The chain is built from TRBV29-1 and TRBJ2-2; D ambiguous. The length of the CDR3 is 13 residues. Germline V gene data show CDR1 as SQVTM and CDR2 as ANQGSEA. V lost 2 bases to trimming and J lost 4 bases, with 8 bases between them. CDR3 protein: CSVESSSTGELFF. The CDR3 coding sequence is TGCAGCGTTGAAAGCTCTAGCACCGGGGAGCTGTTTTTT.

The genes are TRBV5-1 and TRBJ2-3; no reliable D call. Germline lookup yields CDR1 SGHRS and CDR2 YFSETQ. Deletions cut 4 bases from V and 2 bases from J, with 5 bases between. CDR3 length: 12 amino acids. The CDR3, as DNA: TGCGCCAGCAGCCTGACCACAGATACGCAGTATTTT. This gives the protein CASSLTTDTQYF.

The chain joins TRBV5-4 to TRBJ2-7, with 7 bases that match TRBD1. The CDR3 contains 14 residues. CDR1 is SGHNT, CDR2 YYREEE, per germline (reference sequence). V lost 5 bases and J lost 5; bases outside the gene matches: 10. This CDR3 is CASRPTGAPDEQYF. The CDR3 DNA follows: TGTGCCAGCAGGCCTACAGGGGCTCCTGACGAGCAGTACTTC.

The V call is TRBV28, the J call TRBJ2-2; D is uncertain. V lost 6 bases and J lost 5, with 1 base in between. The CDR3 is 10 amino acids. CDR1 is MDHEN and CDR2 is SYDVKM in the germline V gene. The DNA for the CDR3 is TGTGCCAGCAGAACCGGGGAGCTGTTTTTT. It encodes CASRTGELFF.